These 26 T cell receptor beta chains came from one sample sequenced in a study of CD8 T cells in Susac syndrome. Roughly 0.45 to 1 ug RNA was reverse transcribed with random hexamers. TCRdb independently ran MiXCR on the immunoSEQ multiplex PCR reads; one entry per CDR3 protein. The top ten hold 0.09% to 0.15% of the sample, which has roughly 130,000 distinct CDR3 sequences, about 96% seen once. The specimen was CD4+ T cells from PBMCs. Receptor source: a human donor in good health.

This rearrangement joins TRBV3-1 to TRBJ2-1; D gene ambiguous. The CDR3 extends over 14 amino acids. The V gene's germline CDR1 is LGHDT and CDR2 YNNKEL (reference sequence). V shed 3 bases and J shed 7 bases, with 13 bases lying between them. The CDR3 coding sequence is TGTGCCAGCAGCCACGGCTTGAGTTGGAATGAGCAGTTCTTC. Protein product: CASSHGLSWNEQFF.

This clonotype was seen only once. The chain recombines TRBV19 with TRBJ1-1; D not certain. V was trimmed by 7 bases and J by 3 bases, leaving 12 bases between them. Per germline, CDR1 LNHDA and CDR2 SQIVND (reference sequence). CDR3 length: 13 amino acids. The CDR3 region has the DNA TGTGCCAGTACCCAGTTAACTCACACTGAAGCTTTCTTT. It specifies CASTQLTHTEAFF. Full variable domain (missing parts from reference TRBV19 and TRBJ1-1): DGGITQSPKYLFRKEGQNVTLSCEQNLNHDAMYWYRQDPGQGLRLIYYSQIVNDFQKGDIAEGYSVSREKKESFPLTVTSAQKNPTAFYLCASTQLTHTEAFFGQGTRLTVV.

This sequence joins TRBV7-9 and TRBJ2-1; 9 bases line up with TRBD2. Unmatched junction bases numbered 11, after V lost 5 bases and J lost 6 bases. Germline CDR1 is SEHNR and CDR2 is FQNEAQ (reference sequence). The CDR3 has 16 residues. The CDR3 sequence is CASSPSREREANEQFF. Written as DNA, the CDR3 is TGTGCCAGCAGCCCCAGTCGGGAGCGGGAGGCCAATGAGCAGTTCTTC.

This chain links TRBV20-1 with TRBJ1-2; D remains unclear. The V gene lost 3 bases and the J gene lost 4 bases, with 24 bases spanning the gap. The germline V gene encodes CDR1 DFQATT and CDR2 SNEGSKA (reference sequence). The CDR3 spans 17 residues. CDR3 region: CSASLRQARPILYGYTF. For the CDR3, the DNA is TGCAGTGCTAGTCTCCGGCAAGCGAGGCCAATTCTCTATGGCTACACCTTC.

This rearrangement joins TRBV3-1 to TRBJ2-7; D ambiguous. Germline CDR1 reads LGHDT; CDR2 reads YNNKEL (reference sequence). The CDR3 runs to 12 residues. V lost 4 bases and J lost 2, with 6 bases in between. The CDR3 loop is CASSRFPYEQYF. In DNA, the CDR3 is TGTGCCAGCAGCCGATTCCCCTACGAGCAGTACTTC.

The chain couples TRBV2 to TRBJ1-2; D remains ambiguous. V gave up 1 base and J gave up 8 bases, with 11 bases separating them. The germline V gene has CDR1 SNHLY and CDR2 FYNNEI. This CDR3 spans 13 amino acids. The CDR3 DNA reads TGTGCCAGCAGTGAAGACGTAGTCACGGGCTACACCTTC. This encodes CASSEDVVTGYTF. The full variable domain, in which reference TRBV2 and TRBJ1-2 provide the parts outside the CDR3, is EPEVTQTPSHQVTQMGQEVILRCVPISNHLYFYWYRQILGQKVEFLVSFYNNEISEKSEIFDDQFSVERPDGSNFTLKIRSTKLEDSAMYFCASSEDVVTGYTFGSGTRLTVV.

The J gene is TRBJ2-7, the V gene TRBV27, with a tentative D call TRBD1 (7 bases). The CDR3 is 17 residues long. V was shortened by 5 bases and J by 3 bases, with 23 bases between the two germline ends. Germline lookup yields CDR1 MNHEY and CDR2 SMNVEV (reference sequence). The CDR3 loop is CASSRGGADGRGYEQYF. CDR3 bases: TGTGCCAGCAGTAGAGGGGGCGCAGACGGGAGAGGCTACGAGCAGTACTTC.

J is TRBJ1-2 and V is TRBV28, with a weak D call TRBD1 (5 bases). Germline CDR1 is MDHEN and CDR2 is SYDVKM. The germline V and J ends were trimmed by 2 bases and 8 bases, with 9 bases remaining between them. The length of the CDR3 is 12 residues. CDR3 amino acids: CASSLLEGGYTF. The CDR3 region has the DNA TGTGCCAGCAGTTTACTTGAGGGGGGCTACACCTTC.

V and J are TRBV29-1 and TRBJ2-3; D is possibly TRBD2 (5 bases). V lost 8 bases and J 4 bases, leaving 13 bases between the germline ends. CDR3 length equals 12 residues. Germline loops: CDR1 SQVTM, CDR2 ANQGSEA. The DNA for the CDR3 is TGCAGCTCCGTAGGGAGTGCAGATACGCAGTATTTT. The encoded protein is CSSVGSADTQYF.

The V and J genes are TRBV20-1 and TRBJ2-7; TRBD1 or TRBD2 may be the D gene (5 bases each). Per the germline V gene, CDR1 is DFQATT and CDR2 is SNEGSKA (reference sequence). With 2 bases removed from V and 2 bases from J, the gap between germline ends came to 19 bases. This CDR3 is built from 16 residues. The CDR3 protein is CSARPSRGEGTYEQYF. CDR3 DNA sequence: TGCAGTGCTAGACCCTCGAGGGGTGAGGGAACCTACGAGCAGTACTTC.

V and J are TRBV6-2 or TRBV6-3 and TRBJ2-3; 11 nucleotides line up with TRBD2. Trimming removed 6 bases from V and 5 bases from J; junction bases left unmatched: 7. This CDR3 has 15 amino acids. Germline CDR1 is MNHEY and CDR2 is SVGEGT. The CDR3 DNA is TGTGCCAGCAGGGACCTAGCGGGAGGCGAAGATACGCAGTATTTT. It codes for CASRDLAGGEDTQYF.

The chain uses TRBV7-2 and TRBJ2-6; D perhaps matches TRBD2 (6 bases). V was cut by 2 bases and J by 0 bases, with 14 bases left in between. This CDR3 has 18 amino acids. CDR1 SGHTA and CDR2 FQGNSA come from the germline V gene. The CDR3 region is CASSLSGGTGSGANVLTF. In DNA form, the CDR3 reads TGTGCCAGCAGCTTATCAGGTGGGACTGGCTCTGGGGCCAACGTCCTGACTTTC.

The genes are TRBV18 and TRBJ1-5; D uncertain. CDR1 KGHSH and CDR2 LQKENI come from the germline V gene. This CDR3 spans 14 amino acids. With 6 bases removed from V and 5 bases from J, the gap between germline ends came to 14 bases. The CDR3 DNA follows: TGTGCCAGCTCCCCGCAATATGGGGATCAGCCCCAGCATTTT. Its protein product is CASSPQYGDQPQHF.

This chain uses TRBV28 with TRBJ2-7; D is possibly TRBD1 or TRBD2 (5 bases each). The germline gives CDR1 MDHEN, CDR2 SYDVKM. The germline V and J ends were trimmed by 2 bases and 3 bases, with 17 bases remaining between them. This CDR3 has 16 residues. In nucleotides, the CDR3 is TGTGCCAGCAGTTTACGTACGGGGCGGCGGATCTACGAGCAGTACTTC. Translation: CASSLRTGRRIYEQYF.

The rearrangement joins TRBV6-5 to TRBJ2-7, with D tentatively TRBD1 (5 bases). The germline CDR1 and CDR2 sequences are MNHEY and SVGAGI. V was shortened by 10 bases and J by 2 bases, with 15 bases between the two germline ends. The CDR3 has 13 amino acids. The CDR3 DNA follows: TGTGCCACCCAAACCCAGGGCACCTACGAGCAGTACTTC. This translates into CATQTQGTYEQYF.

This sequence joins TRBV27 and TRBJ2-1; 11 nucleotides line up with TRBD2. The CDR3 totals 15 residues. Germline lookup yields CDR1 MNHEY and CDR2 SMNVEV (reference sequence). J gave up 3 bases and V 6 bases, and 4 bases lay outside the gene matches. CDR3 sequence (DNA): TGTGCCAGCAGGCGTGGACTAGCGGGCTACAATGAGCAGTTCTTC. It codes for CASRRGLAGYNEQFF.

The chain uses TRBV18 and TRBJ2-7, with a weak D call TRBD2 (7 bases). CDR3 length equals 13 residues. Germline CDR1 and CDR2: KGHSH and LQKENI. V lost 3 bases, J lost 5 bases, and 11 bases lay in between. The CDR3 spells CASSPRGAHEQYF. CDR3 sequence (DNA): TGTGCCAGCTCACCCCGGGGGGCTCACGAGCAGTACTTC.

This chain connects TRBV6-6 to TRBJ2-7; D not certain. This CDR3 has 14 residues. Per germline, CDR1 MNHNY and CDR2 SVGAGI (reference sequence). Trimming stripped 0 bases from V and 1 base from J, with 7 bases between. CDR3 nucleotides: TGTGCCAGCAGTTACTCGGTGAGGTCCTACGAGCAGTACTTC. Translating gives CASSYSVRSYEQYF.

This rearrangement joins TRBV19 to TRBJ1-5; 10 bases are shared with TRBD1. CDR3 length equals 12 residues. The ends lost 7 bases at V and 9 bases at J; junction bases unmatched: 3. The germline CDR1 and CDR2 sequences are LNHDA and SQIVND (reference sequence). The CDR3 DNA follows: TGTGCCAGTACGACAGGGGGCAGGCCCCAGCATTTT. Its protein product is CASTTGGRPQHF.

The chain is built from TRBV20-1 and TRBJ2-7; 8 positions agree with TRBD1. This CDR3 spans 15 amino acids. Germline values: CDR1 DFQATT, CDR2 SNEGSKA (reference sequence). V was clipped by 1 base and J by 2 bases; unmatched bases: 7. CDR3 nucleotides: TGCAGTGCTAGAGGTTTGAGGACAGGGACCTACGAGCAGTACTTC. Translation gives CSARGLRTGTYEQYF.

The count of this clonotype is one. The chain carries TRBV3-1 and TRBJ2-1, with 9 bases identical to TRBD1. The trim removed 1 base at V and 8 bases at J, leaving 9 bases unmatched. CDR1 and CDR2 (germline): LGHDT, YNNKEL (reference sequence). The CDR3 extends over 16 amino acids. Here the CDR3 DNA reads TGTGCCAGCAGCCAAGTGTCCGGGACAGGGCTGGATGAGCAGTTCTTC. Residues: CASSQVSGTGLDEQFF.

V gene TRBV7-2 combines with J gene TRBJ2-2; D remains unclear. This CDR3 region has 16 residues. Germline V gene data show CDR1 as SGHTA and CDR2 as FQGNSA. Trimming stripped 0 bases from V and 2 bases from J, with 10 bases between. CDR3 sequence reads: CASSLADVDNTGELFF. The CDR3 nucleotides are TGTGCCAGCAGCTTAGCCGATGTGGATAACACCGGGGAGCTGTTTTTT.

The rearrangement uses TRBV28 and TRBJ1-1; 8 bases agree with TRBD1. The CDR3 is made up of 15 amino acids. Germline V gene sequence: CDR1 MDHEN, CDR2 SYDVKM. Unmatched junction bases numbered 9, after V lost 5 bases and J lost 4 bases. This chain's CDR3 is CASSTTGQGGTEAFF. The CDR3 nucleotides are TGTGCCAGCAGTACAACAGGACAGGGAGGCACTGAAGCTTTCTTT.

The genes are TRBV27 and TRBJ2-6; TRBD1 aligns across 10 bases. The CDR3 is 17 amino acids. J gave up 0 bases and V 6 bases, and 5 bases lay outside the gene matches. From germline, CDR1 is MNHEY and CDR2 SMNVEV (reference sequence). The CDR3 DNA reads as TGTGCCAGCAGGAGACAGGGGGCTCCCTCTGGGGCCAACGTCCTGACTTTC. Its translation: CASRRQGAPSGANVLTF.

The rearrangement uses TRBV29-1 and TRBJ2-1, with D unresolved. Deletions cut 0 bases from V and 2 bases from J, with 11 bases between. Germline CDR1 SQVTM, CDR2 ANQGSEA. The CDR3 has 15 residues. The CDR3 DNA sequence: TGCAGCGTTGAAGAAGCGTGGTCGGCCTACAATGAGCAGTTCTTC. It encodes CSVEEAWSAYNEQFF.

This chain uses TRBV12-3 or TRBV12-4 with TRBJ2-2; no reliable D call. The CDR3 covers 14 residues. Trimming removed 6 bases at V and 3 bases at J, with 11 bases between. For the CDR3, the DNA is TGTGCCAGCAGAGGGCTCCTTGACACCGGGGAGCTGTTTTTT. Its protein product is CASRGLLDTGELFF.